What follows describes a single TCR beta chain. Antigen: not known. Trimming took off 0 bases at V and 6 bases at J, with 18 bases between the two ends. The germline CDR1 and CDR2 sequences are LNHDA and SQIVND (reference sequence). The CDR3 sequence is 16 residues long. This sample is drawn from a study of OX40 agonist ivuxolimab in advanced cancers. Study context: Anti-PD-1, anti-PD-L1 or anti-CTLA-4 therapy given earlier was allowed, and 40% had some.

Study observations and caveats: In a subset of nonresponders, normalized T-cell clonal expansion was also low. There was clonal expansion of CD4+ and CD8+ blood T cells by week 6 at 0.1 to 3.0 mg/kg.

The timepoints at which blood was sampled were baseline, cycle 4 day 1, and cycle 7 day 1. Data came from immunoSEQ multiplex PCR; TCRdb stores just in-frame clones and leaves some out. The table lists under 70,000 clones, under 95% of them singletons. Sequenced here: CD4+ or CD8+ T cells sorted from blood, sampled in a trial of the OX40 agonist ivuxolimab. This clonotype was obtained from an adult with an advanced solid tumor such as melanoma, head and neck, liver or kidney cancer. V usage is TRBV19 and J usage is TRBJ2-7, with no clear D. As DNA, the CDR3 is TGTGCCAGTAGTATAGACAGACATTCAACACCGCCCGAGCAGTACTTC. It translates to CASSIDRHSTPPEQYF.